Presented here are 32 T cell receptor beta chains from one specimen sequenced in a study of T cell responses to AZD1222 COVID-19 vaccine. The repertoire was sequenced with immunoSEQ multiplex PCR; TCRdb's copy has only in-frame clones and lacks some. Of about 180,000 clones in the sample, 85% to 90% were seen once. The sequences come from peripheral blood, collected on day 0 of AZD1222 vaccination. All receptors derive from an adult in good health.

This clone was recorded only once. This rearrangement joins TRBV28 to TRBJ2-1; D uncertain. There are 15 residues in the CDR3. Germline-derived CDR1 and CDR2 are MDHEN and SYDVKM. Deletions cut 7 bases from V and 9 bases from J, with 22 bases between. The CDR3 loop is CASTPREFLESEQFF. The CDR3 DNA follows: TGTGCCAGCACCCCCCGAGAGTTTCTCGAAAGTGAGCAGTTCTTC.

CDR3 sequence (DNA): TGTGCCAGCAGCTTGGGAGGGTATCTTAACACTGAAGCTTTCTTT. It yields the protein CASSLGGYLNTEAFF. This chain joins TRBV7-2 and TRBJ1-1; no firm D call. Trimming shortened V by 3 bases and J by 2 bases, and 13 bases separated the two germline ends. Looked up from germline, CDR1 is SGHTA and CDR2 is FQGNSA. There are 15 residues in the CDR3. Using reference TRBV7-2 and TRBJ1-1 for the parts outside the CDR3, the full variable domain is GAGVSQSPSNKVTEKGKDVELRCDPISGHTALYWYRQSLGQGLEFLIYFQGNSAPDKSGLPSDRFSAERTGGSVSTLTIQRTQQEDSAVYLCASSLGGYLNTEAFFGQGTRLTVV.

This chain connects TRBV28 to TRBJ2-7, with no clear D. The germline V and J ends were trimmed by 5 bases and 2 bases, with 10 bases remaining between them. Germline V gene lookup returns CDR1 MDHEN and CDR2 SYDVKM. This CDR3 is built from 13 residues. The CDR3 region is CASSPRGTYEQYF. CDR3 sequence (DNA): TGTGCCAGCAGTCCCCGTGGAACCTACGAGCAGTACTTC.

This clone occurred once. A read error may account for a junction end that differs from germline. This sequence joins TRBV7-7 and TRBJ2-7; D possibly matches TRBD1 or TRBD2 (5 bases each). The CDR3 covers 13 residues. Germline CDR1 is SSHAT and CDR2 is FNYEAQ (reference sequence). The chain's CDR3 is CASSSGQGGEQYF. CDR3 DNA sequence: TGTGCTAGCAGCTCGGGGCAGGGCGGGGAGCAGTACTTC.

The V gene is TRBV30, the J gene TRBJ2-7; 7 bases fit TRBD1. Germline lookup yields CDR1 GTSNPN and CDR2 SVGIG (reference sequence). V was clipped by 5 bases and J by 3 bases; unmatched bases: 1. The CDR3 is made up of 11 amino acids. CDR3 residues: CAWGDSYEQYF. CDR3 coding DNA: TGTGCCTGGGGGGACAGCTACGAGCAGTACTTC.

The genes are TRBV5-1 and TRBJ2-1; the D gene could be TRBD1 or TRBD2 (5 bases each). The CDR3 consists of 14 residues. Germline V CDR1 and CDR2: SGHRS, YFSETQ. V shed 0 bases and J shed 7 bases, with 11 bases lying between them. In DNA form, the CDR3 reads TGCGCCAGCAGCTTGGGGGGGTCGAGTAATGAGCAGTTCTTC. It is translated as CASSLGGSSNEQFF. The whole variable domain, remainder taken from reference TRBV5-1 and TRBJ2-1, is KAGVTQTPRYLIKTRGQQVTLSCSPISGHRSVSWYQQTPGQGLQFLFEYFSETQRNKGNFPGRFSGRQFSNSRSEMNVSTLELGDSALYLCASSLGGSSNEQFFGPGTRLTVL.

This rearrangement joins TRBV2 to TRBJ2-1; 13 nucleotides align to TRBD2. This CDR3 comprises 18 residues. Germline assignment: CDR1 SNHLY and CDR2 FYNNEI. V lost 6 bases to trimming and J lost 0 bases; unmatched junction nucleotides: 8. CDR3 region: CASRLPLAGGSSYNEQFF. The CDR3 nucleotides read TGTGCCAGCAGGCTCCCACTAGCGGGGGGGAGCTCCTACAATGAGCAGTTCTTC. Full variable domain (missing parts from reference TRBV2 and TRBJ2-1): EPEVTQTPSHQVTQMGQEVILRCVPISNHLYFYWYRQILGQKVEFLVSFYNNEISEKSEIFDDQFSVERPDGSNFTLKIRSTKLEDSAMYFCASRLPLAGGSSYNEQFFGPGTRLTVL.

This clone came up once. This rearrangement joins TRBV29-1 to TRBJ2-7, with D perhaps matching TRBD1 (6 bases). Trimming left V 6 bases short and J 1 base short, with 13 bases between. Germline V gene data show CDR1 as SQVTM and CDR2 as ANQGSEA. The CDR3 is made up of 13 amino acids. The CDR3 spells CSVQNGQSYEQYF. Here the CDR3 DNA reads TGCAGCGTACAAAACGGACAGTCCTACGAGCAGTACTTC.

This clone was seen a few times. The rearrangement uses TRBV5-1 and TRBJ1-2; D not resolved. The CDR3 is made up of 13 amino acids. V gave up 4 bases and J gave up 2 bases, with 9 bases separating them. Germline CDR1 SGHRS, CDR2 YFSETQ. The CDR3 loop is CASSINLNYGYTF. Written as DNA, the CDR3 is TGCGCCAGCAGCATCAACCTAAACTATGGCTACACCTTC.

In the case of this clone: The identical CDR3 is also encoded by other nucleotide sequences in the sample. The V gene is TRBV7-9, the J gene TRBJ2-7, with D unclear. The CDR3 extends over 12 amino acids. Germline values: CDR1 SEHNR, CDR2 FQNEAQ (reference sequence). Trimming pared 5 bases from V and 1 base from J, leaving 6 bases between. CDR3 sequence reads: CASSPQSYEQYF. In DNA form, the CDR3 reads TGTGCCAGCAGCCCCCAGTCCTACGAGCAGTACTTC.

The rearrangement joins TRBV7-2 to TRBJ2-1; D perhaps matches TRBD1 (6 bases). Trimming left V 5 bases short and J 7 bases short, with 15 bases between. The CDR3 sequence is 14 residues long. Per germline, CDR1 SGHTA and CDR2 FQGNSA. Here the CDR3 DNA reads TGTGCCAGCAGCCTACAGGGCCCCTTGAATGAGCAGTTCTTC. Translation gives CASSLQGPLNEQFF.

This chain links TRBV2 with TRBJ1-6; D is unresolved. CDR1 is SNHLY, CDR2 FYNNEI, per germline. The CDR3 sequence is 14 residues long. Trimming removed 6 bases at V and 8 bases at J, with 14 bases between. CDR3 bases: TGTGCCAGCAGGAACAGCGGAAGGGATTCACCCCTCCACTTT. Its protein is CASRNSGRDSPLHF.

The CDR3, as DNA: TGTGCCAGCAGCAAGCCGGGACAGGGGTCGGGGACCCAGTACTTC. This gives the protein CASSKPGQGSGTQYF. This chain links TRBV28 with TRBJ2-5; 10 positions match TRBD1. The CDR3 covers 15 residues. The ends lost 6 bases at V and 7 bases at J; junction bases unmatched: 11. Looked up from germline, CDR1 is MDHEN and CDR2 is SYDVKM.

This clone was recorded once. V is TRBV6-2 or TRBV6-3 and J is TRBJ2-1; 7 positions agree with TRBD1. J lost 4 bases, V lost 0 bases, and 9 bases had no gene match. CDR1 is MNHEY and CDR2 is SVGEGT in the germline V gene. CDR3 size: 17 residues. The DNA of the CDR3 is TGTGCCAGCAGTTACTCGAAGGGACAGATCTTATACAATGAGCAGTTCTTC. Translation gives CASSYSKGQILYNEQFF.

This chain connects TRBV2 to TRBJ2-7; D is perhaps TRBD1 (6 bases). The CDR3 is 15 amino acids. V gave up 5 bases and J gave up 1 base, with 15 bases separating them. CDR1 is SNHLY and CDR2 is FYNNEI in the germline V gene. CDR3 in DNA: TGTGCCAGCAGTTCAGGGGTACAGGGTTCCTACGAGCAGTACGTC. It specifies CASSSGVQGSYEQYV.

This chain joins TRBV7-9 and TRBJ2-3; 8 bases line up with TRBD2. The CDR3 sequence is 13 residues long. After removal of 5 bases from V and 5 bases from J, the junction contained 3 bases not matched to a gene. CDR1 SEHNR and CDR2 FQNEAQ come from the germline V gene (reference sequence). The CDR3 protein is CASSQRELDTQYF. The CDR3 DNA reads TGTGCCAGCAGCCAGCGGGAGCTAGATACGCAGTATTTT.

V is TRBV15 and J is TRBJ2-1; 7 bases align to TRBD2. The junction had 4 bases not matched to a gene; V was cut back by 8 bases and J by 3 bases. The CDR3 has 13 amino acids. In germline, CDR1 is LNHNV, CDR2 YYDKDF (reference sequence). The CDR3 spells CATAGADYNEQFF. The CDR3 bases are TGTGCCACCGCGGGAGCAGACTACAATGAGCAGTTCTTC.

J is TRBJ1-4 and V is TRBV7-2; 10 bases map to TRBD1. V shed 5 bases, J shed 5 bases, and the junction held 5 bases outside the gene matches. The CDR3 runs to 15 residues. Germline loops: CDR1 SGHTA, CDR2 FQGNSA. As DNA, the CDR3 is TGTGCCAGCAGCGTAGACAGGGGGCGAAATGAAAAACTGTTTTTT. As protein: CASSVDRGRNEKLFF.

The V and J genes are TRBV24-1 and TRBJ1-5; D is undetermined. This CDR3 spans 14 amino acids. Germline V gene lookup returns CDR1 KGHDR and CDR2 SFDVKD. V lost 4 bases and J 3 bases, leaving 9 bases between the germline ends. This CDR3 is CATSEGSFNQPQHF. The CDR3 DNA reads TGTGCCACCAGTGAAGGCAGCTTCAATCAGCCCCAGCATTTT.

This clone was seen a few times. The chain links TRBV7-9 to TRBJ1-2, with 9 bases that match TRBD1. The ends lost 5 bases at V and 8 bases at J; junction bases unmatched: 18. This CDR3 has 17 residues. CDR1 and CDR2 (germline): SEHNR, FQNEAQ (reference sequence). CDR3 nucleotides: TGTGCCAGCAGCCGACTCCTCGCCGGGACAGGGCAAAGAGGCTACACCTTC. Residues: CASSRLLAGTGQRGYTF.

The CDR3 DNA follows: TGTGCCAGCAGCCAAGAAATTTTTTTGACAGGTACGAAGACCCAGTACTTC. Protein sequence: CASSQEIFLTGTKTQYF. This chain links TRBV3-1 (or the pseudogene TRBV3-2) with TRBJ2-5; possibly TRBD1 for D (6 bases). The CDR3 consists of 17 residues. Germline V gene lookup returns CDR1 LGHDT and CDR2 YNNKEL (reference sequence). The V gene lost 0 bases and the J gene lost 6 bases, with 20 bases spanning the gap.

V gene TRBV30 combines with J gene TRBJ1-1; D is unclear. CDR1 and CDR2 from the germline V gene are GTSNPN and SVGIG (reference sequence). CDR3 length: 15 residues. Trimming shortened V by 0 bases and J by 4 bases, and 15 bases separated the two germline ends. This CDR3 reads CAWSVGAIRGTEAFF. In nucleotides, the CDR3 is TGTGCCTGGAGTGTTGGAGCTATTCGTGGCACTGAAGCTTTCTTT.

The V call is TRBV27, the J call TRBJ1-2, with 7 bases lining up with TRBD1. The CDR3 totals 13 residues. Germline loops: CDR1 MNHEY, CDR2 SMNVEV (reference sequence). V lost 5 bases and J lost 4; bases outside the gene matches: 4. The CDR3 region is CASSLQGPYGYTF. The CDR3 bases are TGTGCCAGCAGTCTACAGGGGCCCTATGGCTACACCTTC.

This clone occurred once. The CDR3 sequence: CAWSASSGRTYNEQFF. CDR3 sequence (DNA): TGTGCCTGGAGTGCGAGCAGCGGGAGGACCTACAATGAGCAGTTCTTC. The rearrangement links TRBV30 to TRBJ2-1; 9 bases fit TRBD2. V dropped 1 base and J dropped 2; count of bases not matched to a gene: 6. CDR1 GTSNPN and CDR2 SVGIG come from the germline V gene (reference sequence). The CDR3 spans 16 residues.

This clone turned up a few times. The V and J genes are TRBV19 and TRBJ1-1, with a possible D match to TRBD1 (5 bases). V was shortened by 4 bases and J by 2 bases, with 8 bases between the two germline ends. The CDR3 consists of 13 residues. Germline V gene sequence: CDR1 LNHDA, CDR2 SQIVND (reference sequence). The CDR3 is CASSRGGNTEAFF. In DNA form, the CDR3 reads TGTGCCAGTAGTAGGGGCGGTAACACTGAAGCTTTCTTT.

This chain uses TRBV10-3 with TRBJ2-7, with 9 bases lining up with TRBD1. This CDR3 is 14 amino acids long. In germline, CDR1 is ENHRY, CDR2 SYGVKD. V was clipped by 6 bases and J by 4 bases; unmatched bases: 7. The CDR3 region has the DNA TGTGCCATCAGCCCGGACAGGGGAGGGTACGAGCAGTACTTC. This translates into CAISPDRGGYEQYF.

This clone was recorded a few times. The chain combines TRBV19 with TRBJ1-4; D unresolved. The length of the CDR3 is 12 residues. The germline CDR1 and CDR2 sequences are LNHDA and SQIVND (reference sequence). Trimming took off 2 bases at V and 8 bases at J, with 6 bases between the two ends. The CDR3 loop reads CASSITGEKLFF. The CDR3 bases are TGTGCCAGTAGTATAACCGGAGAAAAACTGTTTTTT.

The chain is built from TRBV11-2 and TRBJ2-7; 7 bases are a match to TRBD2. The CDR3 loop spans 15 amino acids. Trimming removed 1 base from V and 2 bases from J; junction bases left unmatched: 5. The germline V gene encodes CDR1 SGHAT and CDR2 FQNNGV. In DNA, the CDR3 is TGTGCCAGCAGCTTAGTGGCTAGCGGTCCCTACGAGCAGTACTTC. Its translation: CASSLVASGPYEQYF.

The rearrangement links TRBV6-5 to TRBJ1-6, with D possibly matching TRBD1 (5 bases). From germline, CDR1 is MNHEY and CDR2 SVGAGI. The V and J ends lost 8 bases and 2 bases respectively, with 10 bases between them. The CDR3 covers 14 residues. The DNA for the CDR3 is TGTGCCAGCGGGAGGGGAACCTATAATTCACCCCTCCACTTT. This gives the protein CASGRGTYNSPLHF.

The chain links TRBV7-3 to TRBJ2-5, with 8 bases aligning to TRBD1. The V and J ends lost 3 bases and 2 bases, in that order; junction bases with no gene match: 5. Per germline, CDR1 SGHTA and CDR2 FQGTGA. This CDR3 has 15 residues. The DNA for the CDR3 is TGTGCCAGCAGCTTCGACAGGGGACCTCAAGAGACCCAGTACTTC. Protein sequence: CASSFDRGPQETQYF.

This chain uses TRBV29-1 with TRBJ2-1; 8 bases are shared with TRBD1. J was trimmed by 12 bases and V by 8 bases; bases with no gene match: 9. From germline, CDR1 is SQVTM and CDR2 ANQGSEA. This CDR3 has 11 residues. Here the CDR3 DNA reads TGCAGCTCCCGGACAGGGCCCTGGCAGTTCTTC. Translation gives CSSRTGPWQFF.

The rearrangement joins TRBV5-1 to TRBJ2-1; maybe TRBD2 (6 bases). Germline loops: CDR1 SGHRS, CDR2 YFSETQ. V lost 7 bases and J 6 bases, leaving 17 bases between the germline ends. The CDR3 is 14 amino acids. CDR3 sequence reads: CASASGLAFNEQFF. In DNA, the CDR3 is TGCGCCAGCGCGTCGGGCCTAGCGTTCAATGAGCAGTTCTTC.